The 18 T cell receptor beta chains below come from one sample, sequenced in a study of glioma-infiltrating T cells. TCR alpha and beta CDR3 regions were amplified from RNA using iRepertoire nested multiplex PCR. TCRdb re-derived calls from the multiplex PCR reads in MiXCR, one entry per CDR3 protein. In the table there are about 210,000 distinct CDR3 sequences, over 25% of which are singletons. The specimen was glioma tissue, nonneoplastic brain tissue, or PBMCs (not recorded which). The source is a human donor with low-grade glioma or glioblastoma, undergoing nonglioma brain surgery, or in good health (not recorded which).

This clonotype was detected only a few times. V gene TRBV7-9 combines with J gene TRBJ2-3, with unresolved D. The CDR3 runs 14 residues. Between the trimmed V and J ends, which lost 5 bases and 4 bases, there was a span of 13 bases. Germline loops: CDR1 SEHNR, CDR2 FQNEAQ (reference sequence). CDR3 in DNA: TGTGCCAGCAGCACAGACCTGGGCGCAGATACGCAGTATTTT. Its protein product is CASSTDLGADTQYF. Together with reference TRBV7-9 and TRBJ2-3, the CDR3 gives the full variable domain: DTGVSQNPRHKITKRGQNVTFRCDPISEHNRLYWYRQTLGQGPEFLTYFQNEAQLEKSRLLSDRFSAERPKGSFSTLEIQRTEQGDSAMYLCASSTDLGADTQYFGPGTRLTVL.

This clonotype was detected ten times or more. For the CDR3, the DNA is TGTGCCAGTAGTATCTCGCCAGGGAGAGTCGCAGATACGCAGTATTTT. Translated, it gives CASSISPGRVADTQYF. The chain uses TRBV19 and TRBJ2-3, with D perhaps assigned TRBD1 or TRBD2 (5 bases each). Looked up from germline, CDR1 is LNHDA and CDR2 is SQIVND (reference sequence). Trimming left V 3 bases short and J 4 bases short, with 17 bases between. This CDR3 spans 16 amino acids.

In its sample, this clonotype was seen a few times. This sequence joins TRBV9 and TRBJ2-3; D is undetermined. This CDR3 is built from 15 residues. V was pared by 0 bases and J by 2 bases, with 10 bases between. Per the germline V gene, CDR1 is SGDLS and CDR2 is YYNGEE. CDR3 sequence (DNA): TGTGCCAGCAGCGTAGAACCTTTCTACACAGATACGCAGTATTTT. This encodes CASSVEPFYTDTQYF.

The sample holds many counts of this clonotype. The chain is built from TRBV29-1 and TRBJ1-2; 7 bases fit TRBD1. Germline CDR1 reads SQVTM; CDR2 reads ANQGSEA. This CDR3 has 13 residues. V gave up 7 bases and J gave up 8 bases; unmatched junction bases: 13. In DNA, the CDR3 is TGCAGCGGCAGGTTACAGGGGAGAGGAGGCTACACCTTC. Its protein is CSGRLQGRGGYTF.

This clonotype was observed a few times. This chain connects TRBV29-1 to TRBJ2-7; D gene uncertain. The CDR3 has 13 amino acids. Germline V gene lookup returns CDR1 SQVTM and CDR2 ANQGSEA. V was shortened by 1 base and J by 4 bases, with 11 bases between the two germline ends. CDR3 amino acids: CSVEGVAGYEQYF. The CDR3 nucleotides are TGCAGCGTTGAAGGGGTAGCCGGGTACGAGCAGTACTTC.

This clonotype was observed at least ten times. The chain links TRBV4-2 to TRBJ1-2, with D uncertain. Deletions cut 6 bases from V and 4 bases from J, with 12 bases between. The CDR3 spans 13 residues. The germline V gene has CDR1 LGHNA and CDR2 YNFKEQ. CDR3 DNA: TGTGCCAGCAGATTCGACACAACCTATGGCTACACCTTC. Amino acid sequence: CASRFDTTYGYTF.

The sample holds many counts of this clonotype. The rearrangement uses TRBV10-3 and TRBJ2-1; the match to TRBD2 covers 9 bases. Unmatched junction bases numbered 8, after V lost 8 bases and J lost 3 bases. The length of the CDR3 is 15 residues. Germline CDR1 reads ENHRY; CDR2 reads SYGVKD. CDR3 residues: CAIGSSGSSYNEQFF. CDR3 bases: TGTGCCATCGGGAGTAGCGGGAGTAGCTACAATGAGCAGTTCTTC.

On this clonotype: Compared with germline, one end of the junction differs, possibly owing to a read error. The CDR3, as DNA: TGCAGTGCTAGCGCCCTAGCGACCTACGAGCAGCTCTTC. Translated: CSASALATYEQLF. The V gene is TRBV20-1, the J gene TRBJ2-1, with D tentatively TRBD2 (6 bases). Germline V gives CDR1 DFQATT, CDR2 SNEGSKA (reference sequence). There are 13 residues in the CDR3.

The chain is built from TRBV5-1 and TRBJ1-3; maybe TRBD1 (5 bases). CDR3 length equals 17 residues. V was shortened by 3 bases and J by 1 base, with 17 bases between the two germline ends. Germline CDR1 SGHRS, CDR2 YFSETQ. CDR3 in amino acids: CASSSKGPRESGNTIYF. The DNA of the CDR3 is TGCGCCAGCAGCTCCAAGGGACCCCGAGAGTCTGGAAACACCATATATTTT.

This clonotype was seen a handful of times. The genes are TRBV2 and TRBJ2-7, with no clear D. This CDR3 has 15 residues. The V and J ends lost 3 bases and 2 bases respectively, with 14 bases between them. The germline CDR1 and CDR2 sequences are SNHLY and FYNNEI. In DNA form, the CDR3 reads TGTGCCAGCAGTGAGATGGGCCTAGGCACCTACGAGCAGTACTTC. Translating gives CASSEMGLGTYEQYF. Based on the CDR3 plus reference TRBV2 and TRBJ2-7, the full variable domain is EPEVTQTPSHQVTQMGQEVILRCVPISNHLYFYWYRQILGQKVEFLVSFYNNEISEKSEIFDDQFSVERPDGSNFTLKIRSTKLEDSAMYFCASSEMGLGTYEQYFGPGTRLTVT.

This clonotype came up many times. This chain links TRBV4-3 with TRBJ2-1, with 7 bases that match TRBD1. Germline V gene lookup returns CDR1 LGHNA and CDR2 YSLEER. Trimming removed 3 bases from V and 10 bases from J; junction bases left unmatched: 9. The length of the CDR3 is 14 residues. The CDR3 DNA reads as TGCGCCAGCAGCCAGGACGAGGGGGCCGCCGAGCAGTTCTTC. Protein sequence: CASSQDEGAAEQFF.

The chain couples TRBV12-5 to TRBJ1-2, with no clear D. Germline V gene data show CDR1 as LGHNT and CDR2 as FRNRAP. There are 14 residues in the CDR3. V was clipped by 7 bases and J by 7 bases, with 19 bases between them. The CDR3 DNA is TGTGCTAGTGATAAGACCGAACGGGTTGGTGGCTACACCTTC. This sequence encodes CASDKTERVGGYTF.

In the case of this clonotype: The junction differs from germline at one of its ends, possibly a read error. The chain combines TRBV2 with TRBJ2-2; D is perhaps TRBD2 (5 bases). The length of the CDR3 is 12 residues. Germline CDR1 and CDR2: SNHLY and FYNNEI. DNA for the CDR3: TGTGCCAGCACTATATACACCGGGGAGATGTTTTTT. It specifies CASTIYTGEMFF. The full variable domain, in which reference TRBV2 and TRBJ2-2 provide the parts outside the CDR3, is EPEVTQTPSHQVTQMGQEVILRCVPISNHLYFYWYRQILGQKVEFLVSFYNNEISEKSEIFDDQFSVERPDGSNFTLKIRSTKLEDSAMYFCASTIYTGEMFFGEGSRLTVL.

This clonotype has at least ten counts. This rearrangement joins TRBV3-1 to TRBJ1-1; no firm D call. V dropped 6 bases and J dropped 1 base, with 9 bases sitting between them. CDR1 is LGHDT and CDR2 is YNNKEL in the germline V gene (reference sequence). The CDR3 consists of 13 residues. This CDR3 reads CASRRTGNTEAFF. CDR3 coding DNA: TGTGCCAGCAGGCGGACGGGGAACACTGAAGCTTTCTTT. Full variable domain (outside the CDR3, taken from reference TRBV3-1 and TRBJ1-1): DTAVSQTPKYLVTQMGNDKSIKCEQNLGHDTMYWYKQDSKKFLKIMFSYNNKELIINETVPNRFSPKSPDKAHLNLHINSLELGDSAVYFCASRRTGNTEAFFGQGTRLTVV.

This clonotype has ten or more counts. This chain connects TRBV15 to TRBJ2-1; 7 bases align to TRBD2. CDR1 is LNHNV, CDR2 YYDKDF, per germline (reference sequence). The CDR3 extends over 15 amino acids. With 0 bases clipped from V and 1 base from J, the junction kept 0 bases outside the gene matches. The CDR3 region is CATSRERGSYNEQFF. The DNA of the CDR3 is TGTGCCACCAGCAGAGAGCGGGGGTCCTACAATGAGCAGTTCTTC.

As to this clonotype: Germline and junction disagree at one end, which may indicate a read error. This sequence joins TRBV10-3 and TRBJ1-5; TRBD1 agrees at 8 bases. Germline CDR1 reads ENHRY; CDR2 reads SYGVKD. There are 14 residues in the CDR3. CDR3 nucleotide sequence: TGTGCCATCAATCCGACAGGGGTAGGGCAGCCCCAGCGTTTT. Translating it yields CAINPTGVGQPQRF.

This clonotype was detected ten times or more. The chain employs TRBV19 and TRBJ1-5, with a tentative D call TRBD1 (5 bases). The germline V gene has CDR1 LNHDA and CDR2 SQIVND (reference sequence). V lost 0 bases, J lost 3 bases, and 9 bases lay in between. There are 15 residues in the CDR3. For the CDR3, the DNA is TGTGCCAGTAGTATAGATCGGGGGACCAATCAGCCCCAGCATTTT. Translating gives CASSIDRGTNQPQHF.

This clonotype has a count of ten or more. The V gene is TRBV3-1, the J gene TRBJ2-3, with D perhaps TRBD1 or TRBD2 (5 bases each). Germline CDR1 LGHDT, CDR2 YNNKEL (reference sequence). The CDR3 is 16 residues long. The germline V and J ends were trimmed by 4 bases and 5 bases, with 19 bases remaining between them. CDR3 loop: CASSPTTGFAGDTQYF. The CDR3 bases are TGTGCCAGCAGCCCTACTACAGGCTTTGCGGGAGATACGCAGTATTTT.